This T cell receptor beta chain was found in a study of monozygotic twins with inflammatory bowel disease. Study-wide results and limits: The analysis failed to separate different T cell subtypes. Healthy co-twins, by inverse Simpson, had higher TCRbeta diversity than their siblings with IBD. In these data, no single strong IBD-associated signal or clonotype received support.

Points on this clonotype: Its antigen is not known.

Samples each yielded cDNA through eight separate reactions. Using the 5' RACE reads, TCRdb records one entry per CDR3 protein without DNA. This sample's table has more than 75,000 distinct CDR3 sequences. This CDR3 is built from 14 residues. The germline CDR1 and CDR2 sequences are SGHVS and FQNEAQ. This clonotype originated in a human donor with ulcerative colitis or Crohn's disease, or a healthy co-twin of an affected twin (not recorded which). The V and J genes are TRBV7-8 and TRBJ2-1. Material: blood. The CDR3 sequence: CASSLEETLNEQFF.